This T cell receptor beta chain was observed in a study of blood T cell repertoires in COVID-19. Study-level background: T cells, B-cell-depleted T cells, or PBMCs provided the cDNA or gDNA that served as material.

Germline assignment: CDR1 KGHSH and CDR2 LQKENI. V lost 3 bases to trimming and J lost 5 bases; unmatched junction nucleotides: 3. The CDR3 is 13 amino acids. The data were produced by immunoSEQ multiplex PCR, yet TCRdb's version contains in-frame clones alone and is incomplete. Of under 100,000 clones detected, 75% to 90% appear once; the ten largest clones hold roughly 3.5%. A note on this clone: Other DNA sequences within the sample encode an identical CDR3.

This TCR was recovered from a woman between 70 and 85 years old with acute or convalescent COVID-19. What was sequenced was peripheral blood. V usage is TRBV18 and J usage is TRBJ1-1; 7 bases map to TRBD1. CDR3 protein: CASSPPGGTEAFF. DNA of the CDR3: TGTGCCAGCTCACCGCCAGGGGGGACTGAAGCTTTCTTT.